This is a list of T cell receptor beta chains from one sample in a study of blood T cell repertoires in COVID-19. TCRdb keeps only in-frame clones here, not all; method: immunoSEQ multiplex PCR. The data hold approximately 400,000 clones, with about 91% observed a single time. Specimen: peripheral blood. The receptors shown here come from a woman aged 45 to 65 with COVID-19, enrolled during active disease. CDR3s leave out the opening cysteine and the closing phenylalanine or tryptophan.

V | CDR3
TRBV19 | ASSINRYEGTGNTIY
TRBV5-1 | ASSEGFQETQY
TRBV6-5 | ATPGVAAETQY
TRBV6-2/TRBV6-3 | ASSYSLGGGTATEQY
TRBV19 | ATLDQGPPYGYT
TRBV10-3 | AISELQGNSTEAF
TRBV7-9 | ASSSRSYEQY
TRBV4-1 | ASSHRTTTSGGRTDTQY
TRBV6-6 | ASSPGGMNTEAF
TRBV7-9 | ASSTPRGAGRGYT
TRBV5-1 | ASSSGPSPGPYEQY
TRBV5-6 | ASSFVTADTQY
TRBV19 | ASSIGQDNGYT
TRBV5-6 | ASSLGVSSYNEQF
TRBV7-3 | ASSPNHRGTQY
TRBV29-1 | SVEMRLKNTEAF
TRBV7-9 | ATERGTSDIGELF
TRBV29-1 | SVSVAAGTEAF
TRBV6-5 | ASNEGAEEQY
TRBV30 | AWKDYVGELF
TRBV6-5 | ASSYSERSEAF
TRBV5-5 | ASSLRQGQGYT
TRBV6-4 | ASGHRDREATF